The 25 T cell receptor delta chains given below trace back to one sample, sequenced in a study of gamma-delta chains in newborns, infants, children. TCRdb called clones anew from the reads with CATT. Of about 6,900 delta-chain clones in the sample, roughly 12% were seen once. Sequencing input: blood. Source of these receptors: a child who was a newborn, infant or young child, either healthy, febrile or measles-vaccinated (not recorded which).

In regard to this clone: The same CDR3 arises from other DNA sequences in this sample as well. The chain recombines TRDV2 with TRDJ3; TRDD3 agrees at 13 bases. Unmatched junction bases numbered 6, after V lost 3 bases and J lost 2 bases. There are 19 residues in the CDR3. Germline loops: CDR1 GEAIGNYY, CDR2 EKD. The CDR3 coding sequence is TGTGCCTGTGACTCGACTGGGGGATACGCGACCTGGGACACCCGACAGATGTTTTTC. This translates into CACDSTGGYATWDTRQMFF.

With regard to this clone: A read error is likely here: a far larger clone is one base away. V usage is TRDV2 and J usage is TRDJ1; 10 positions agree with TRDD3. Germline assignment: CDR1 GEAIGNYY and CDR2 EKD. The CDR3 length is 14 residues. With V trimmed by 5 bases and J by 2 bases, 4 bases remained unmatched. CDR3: CACGVLGDTDKLIF. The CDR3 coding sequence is TGTGCCTGTGGCGTACTGGGGGATACCGATAAACTCATCTTT.

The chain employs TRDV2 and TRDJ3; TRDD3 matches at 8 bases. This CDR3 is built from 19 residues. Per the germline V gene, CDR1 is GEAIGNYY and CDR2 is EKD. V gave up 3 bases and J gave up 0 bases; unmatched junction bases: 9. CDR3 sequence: CACDFVGDPSSWDTRQMFF. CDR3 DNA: TGTGCCTGTGACTTCGTGGGGGATCCCTCCTCCTGGGACACCCGACAGATGTTTTTC.

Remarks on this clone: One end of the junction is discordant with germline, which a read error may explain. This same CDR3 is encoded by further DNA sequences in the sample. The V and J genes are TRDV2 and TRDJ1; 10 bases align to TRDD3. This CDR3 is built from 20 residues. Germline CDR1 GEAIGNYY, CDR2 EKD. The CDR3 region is CACDPWSGGGYQEATDKLIF. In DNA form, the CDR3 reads TGTGCCTGTGACCCCTGGTCGGGTGGGGGATACCAAGAAGCGACCGATAAACTCATCTTC.

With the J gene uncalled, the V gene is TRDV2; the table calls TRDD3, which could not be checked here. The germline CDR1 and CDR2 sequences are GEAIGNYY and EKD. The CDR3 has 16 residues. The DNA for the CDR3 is TGTGCCTGTGACACCGTGGTTGCAAGAAGGACCGATACAATCATCTTT. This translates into CACDTVVARRTDTIIF.

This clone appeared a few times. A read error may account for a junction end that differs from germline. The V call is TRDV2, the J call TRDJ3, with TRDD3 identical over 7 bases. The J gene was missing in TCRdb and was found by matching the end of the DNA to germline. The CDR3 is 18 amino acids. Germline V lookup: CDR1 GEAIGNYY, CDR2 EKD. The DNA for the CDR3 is TGTGCCTGTGACACTGGGGGAGACGGCTCCTGGGACACCCGAAAGATGTTTTTC. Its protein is CACDTGGDGSWDTRKMFF.

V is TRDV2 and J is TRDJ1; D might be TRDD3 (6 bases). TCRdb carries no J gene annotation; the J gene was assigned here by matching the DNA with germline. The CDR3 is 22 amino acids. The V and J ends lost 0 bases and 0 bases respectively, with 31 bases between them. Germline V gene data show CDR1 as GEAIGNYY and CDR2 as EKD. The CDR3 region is CACDTLMDRREGGARNTDKLIF. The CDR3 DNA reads TGTGCCTGTGACACCTTGATGGATAGGAGGGAGGGGGGAGCGAGGAACACCGATAAACTCATCTTT.

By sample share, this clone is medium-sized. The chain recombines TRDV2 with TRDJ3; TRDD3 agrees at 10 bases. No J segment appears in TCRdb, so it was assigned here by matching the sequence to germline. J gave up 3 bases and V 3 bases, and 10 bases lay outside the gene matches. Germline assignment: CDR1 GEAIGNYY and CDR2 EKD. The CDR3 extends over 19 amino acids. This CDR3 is CACDSTGGYGGWDTRQMFF. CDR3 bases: TGTGCCTGTGACTCGACGGGGGGATACGGCGGCTGGGACACCCGACAGATGTTTTTC.

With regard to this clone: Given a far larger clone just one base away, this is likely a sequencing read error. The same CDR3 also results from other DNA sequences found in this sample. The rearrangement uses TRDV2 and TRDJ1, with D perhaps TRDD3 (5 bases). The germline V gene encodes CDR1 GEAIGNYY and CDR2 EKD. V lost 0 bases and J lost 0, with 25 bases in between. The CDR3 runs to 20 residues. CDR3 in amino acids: CACDTLFTGGSPSYTDKLIF. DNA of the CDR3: TGTGCCTGTGACACCTTATTTACTGGAGGATCCCCATCGTACACCGATAAACTCATCTTT.

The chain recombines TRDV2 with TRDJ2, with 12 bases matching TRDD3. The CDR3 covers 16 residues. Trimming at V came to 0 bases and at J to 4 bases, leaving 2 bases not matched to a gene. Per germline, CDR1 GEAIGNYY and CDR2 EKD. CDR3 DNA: TGTGCCTGTGACACCGTACTGGGGGATACGACAGCACAACTCTTCTTT. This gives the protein CACDTVLGDTTAQLFF.

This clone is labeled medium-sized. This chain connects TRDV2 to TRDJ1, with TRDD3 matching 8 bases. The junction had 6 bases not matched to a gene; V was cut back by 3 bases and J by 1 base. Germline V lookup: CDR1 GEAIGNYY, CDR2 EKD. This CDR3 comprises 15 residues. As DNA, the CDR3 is TGTGCCTGTGACCCAGTACTGGGGGTCACCGATAAACTCATCTTT. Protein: CACDPVLGVTDKLIF.

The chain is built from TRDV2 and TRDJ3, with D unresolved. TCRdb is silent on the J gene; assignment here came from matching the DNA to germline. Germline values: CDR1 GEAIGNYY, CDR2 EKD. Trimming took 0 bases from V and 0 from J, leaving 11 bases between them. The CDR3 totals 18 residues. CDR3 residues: CACDTGGFRSWDTRQMFF. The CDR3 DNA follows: TGTGCCTGTGACACCGGCGGATTCCGCTCCTGGGACACCCGACAGATGTTTTTC.

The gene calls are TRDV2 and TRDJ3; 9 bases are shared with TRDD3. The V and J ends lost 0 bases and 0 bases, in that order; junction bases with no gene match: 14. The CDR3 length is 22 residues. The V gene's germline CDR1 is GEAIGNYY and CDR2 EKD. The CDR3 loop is CACDTVRAGGSQSSWDTRQMFF. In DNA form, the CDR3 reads TGTGCCTGTGACACCGTTCGAGCTGGGGGATCCCAGAGCTCCTGGGACACCCGACAGATGTTTTTC.

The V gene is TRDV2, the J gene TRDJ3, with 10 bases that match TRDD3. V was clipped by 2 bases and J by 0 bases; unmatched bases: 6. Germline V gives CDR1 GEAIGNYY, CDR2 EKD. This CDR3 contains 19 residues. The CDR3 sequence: CACDKLGDSSSWDTRQMFF. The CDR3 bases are TGTGCCTGTGACAAACTGGGGGATTCTAGCTCCTGGGACACCCGACAGATGTTTTTC.

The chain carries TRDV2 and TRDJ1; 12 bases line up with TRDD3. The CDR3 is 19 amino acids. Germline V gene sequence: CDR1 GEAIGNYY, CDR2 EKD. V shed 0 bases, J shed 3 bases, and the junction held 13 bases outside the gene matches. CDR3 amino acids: CACDTPWLGDTRNSDKLIF. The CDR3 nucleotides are TGTGCCTGTGACACCCCCTGGCTGGGGGATACGCGGAACTCCGATAAACTCATCTTT.

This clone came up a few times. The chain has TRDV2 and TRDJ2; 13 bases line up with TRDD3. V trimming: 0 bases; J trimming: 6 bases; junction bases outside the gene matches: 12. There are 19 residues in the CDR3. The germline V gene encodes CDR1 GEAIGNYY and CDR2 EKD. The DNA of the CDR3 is TGTGCCTGTGACACCGTCGTACTGGGGGATACGACGGGCCCAGCACAACTCTTCTTT. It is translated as CACDTVVLGDTTGPAQLFF.

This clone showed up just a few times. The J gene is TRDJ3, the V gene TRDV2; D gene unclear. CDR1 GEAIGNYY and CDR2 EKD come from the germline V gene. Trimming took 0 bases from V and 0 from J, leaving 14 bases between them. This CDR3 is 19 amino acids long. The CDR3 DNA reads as TGTGCCTGTGACACCTTCGAGGGTCAGAGCTCCTGGGACACCCGACAGATGTTTTTC. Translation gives CACDTFEGQSSWDTRQMFF.

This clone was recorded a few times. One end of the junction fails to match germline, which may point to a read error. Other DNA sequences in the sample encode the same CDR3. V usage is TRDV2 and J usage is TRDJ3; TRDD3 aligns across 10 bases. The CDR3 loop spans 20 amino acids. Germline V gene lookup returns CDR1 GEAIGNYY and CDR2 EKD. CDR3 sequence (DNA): TGTGCCTGCGACAGCGTACTGGGGGATGTCAGCTCCTGGGACACCCGACAGATGTTTTTC. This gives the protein CACDSVLGDVSSWDTRQMFF.

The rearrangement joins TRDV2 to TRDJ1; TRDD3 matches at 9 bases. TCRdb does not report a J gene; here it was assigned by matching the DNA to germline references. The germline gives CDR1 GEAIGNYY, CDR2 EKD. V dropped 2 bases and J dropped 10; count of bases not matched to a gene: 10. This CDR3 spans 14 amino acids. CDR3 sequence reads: CACDKLGDYSGLIF. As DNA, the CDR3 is TGTGCCTGTGACAAGCTGGGGGATTATAGTGGACTCATCTTT.

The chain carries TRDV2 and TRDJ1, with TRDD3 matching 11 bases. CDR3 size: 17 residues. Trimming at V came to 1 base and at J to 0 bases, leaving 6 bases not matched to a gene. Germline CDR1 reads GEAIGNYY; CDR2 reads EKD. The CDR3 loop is CACDTVGDTAYTDKLIF. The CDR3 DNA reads TGTGCCTGTGACACGGTGGGGGATACGGCATACACCGATAAACTCATCTTT.

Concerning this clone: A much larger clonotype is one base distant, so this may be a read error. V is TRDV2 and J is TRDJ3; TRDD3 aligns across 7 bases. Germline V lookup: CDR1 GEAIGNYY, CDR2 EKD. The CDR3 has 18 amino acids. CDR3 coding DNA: TGTGCCTGTGACACGCTGGGGGTTAGCTCCCGGGACACCCGACAGATGTTTTTC. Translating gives CACDTLGVSSRDTRQMFF.

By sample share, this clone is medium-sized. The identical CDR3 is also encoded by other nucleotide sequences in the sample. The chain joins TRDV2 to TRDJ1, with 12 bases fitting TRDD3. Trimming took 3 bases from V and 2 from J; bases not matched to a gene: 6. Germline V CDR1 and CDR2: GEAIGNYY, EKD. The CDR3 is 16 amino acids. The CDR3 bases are TGTGCCTGTGACGCCTTACTGGGGGATACAACCGATAAACTCATCTTT. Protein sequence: CACDALLGDTTDKLIF.

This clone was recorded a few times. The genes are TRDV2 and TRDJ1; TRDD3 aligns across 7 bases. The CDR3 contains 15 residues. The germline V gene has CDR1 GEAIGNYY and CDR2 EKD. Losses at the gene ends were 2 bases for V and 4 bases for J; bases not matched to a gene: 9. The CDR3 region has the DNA TGTGCCTGTGACAAGCTGGGGGCTAGAGGCGATAAACTCATCTTT. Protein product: CACDKLGARGDKLIF.

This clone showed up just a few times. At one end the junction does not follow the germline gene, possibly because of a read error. In nucleotides, the CDR3 is TGTGCCTGTGAACCTATGAGGCTGGGGGAGTTGTACACCGATAGACTCATCTTT. Translating it yields CACEPMRLGELYTDRLIF. V usage is TRDV2 and J usage is TRDJ1; 8 bases are a match to TRDD3. Germline V gene sequence: CDR1 GEAIGNYY, CDR2 EKD. The CDR3 is made up of 18 amino acids.

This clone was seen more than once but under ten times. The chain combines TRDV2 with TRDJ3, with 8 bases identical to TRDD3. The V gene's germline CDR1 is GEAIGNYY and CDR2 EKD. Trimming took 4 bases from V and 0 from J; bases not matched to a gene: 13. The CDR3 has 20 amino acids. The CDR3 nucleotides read TGTGCCTGTGATTTCGTTGCGGGGGATATAAGCTCCTGGGACACCCGACAGATGTTTTTC. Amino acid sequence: CACDFVAGDISSWDTRQMFF.